This TCR beta chain was captured by sequencing in a study of shared clonotypes between healthy human individuals. Study outcomes and limitations: Only blood was sampled; tissue repertoires likely differ.

Every subset's genomic DNA went evenly onto several immunoSEQ plates. When replicate PCRs were run on unsorted PBMC, they used around 0.3 ug DNA, 30,000 to 35,000 T cell genomes. Sequencing was performed with immunoSEQ multiplex PCR; in TCRdb, only in-frame clones are kept and a portion is missing. The data contain about 480,000 clones, 60% to 80% of them singletons. The sample holds one count of this clone. What it binds is unknown. None of the donors, who were healthy HIV-negative adults, had recently had acute infections or vaccinations. The TCR was taken from a woman between 40 and 55 years old in good health. Some clones in this sample may be carry-over from other donors' samples. Material for sequencing was PBMCs.

The CDR3, as DNA: TGTGCCAGCAGCTTAGCTTCGCGCTGGGAGCAGTACTTC. Translating it yields CASSLASRWEQYF. The rearrangement uses TRBV11-2 and TRBJ2-7; D is unclear. This CDR3 has 13 residues. V was pared by 1 base and J by 7 bases, with 11 bases between. CDR1 and CDR2 from the germline V gene are SGHAT and FQNNGV.